The 14 T cell receptor beta chains given below trace back to one sample, sequenced in a study of shared clonotypes between healthy human individuals. Data came from immunoSEQ multiplex PCR; TCRdb stores just in-frame clones and leaves some out. Here the sample spans about 2.1 million clones, 80% to 95% being singletons. CD8 cells classed as naive were CD45RO-negative and positively selected for CCR7, excluding terminally differentiated effector memory CD45RA+ cells. The sample consisted of naive CD8+ T cells from PBMCs. The receptors come from a man between 18 and 35 years old in good health. Some clones in this sample may be carry-over from other donors' samples.

The V call is TRBV7-9, the J call TRBJ2-1; no clear D. The CDR3 runs to 14 residues. Trimming took 1 base from V and 1 from J, leaving 5 bases between them. Germline V gene lookup returns CDR1 SEHNR and CDR2 FQNEAQ (reference sequence). CDR3 sequence: CASSLVRSYNEQFF. The CDR3 DNA sequence: TGTGCCAGCAGCTTAGTGCGGTCCTACAATGAGCAGTTCTTC.

This chain joins TRBV5-6 and TRBJ2-7; D is uncertain. CDR3 length: 14 amino acids. The germline gives CDR1 SGHDT, CDR2 YYEEEE. Trimming shortened V by 0 bases and J by 3 bases, and 10 bases separated the two germline ends. CDR3 amino acids: CASSLAVAYYEQYF. The CDR3 DNA reads TGTGCCAGCAGCTTGGCCGTCGCTTACTACGAGCAGTACTTC.

The chain employs TRBV10-3 and TRBJ1-6; 7 bases are shared with TRBD1. The CDR3 runs to 14 residues. The germline CDR1 and CDR2 sequences are ENHRY and SYGVKD. V lost 6 bases, J lost 9 bases, and 8 bases stayed unmatched. CDR3 DNA: TGTGCCATCAGCCCGACAGGGAGTGGTTCACCCCTCCACTTT. Translated: CAISPTGSGSPLHF.

The chain combines TRBV29-1 with TRBJ2-1, with D tentatively TRBD2 (6 bases). V was shortened by 4 bases and J by 4 bases, with 11 bases between the two germline ends. The CDR3 is 13 residues long. CDR1 and CDR2 (germline): SQVTM, ANQGSEA. The CDR3 DNA is TGCAGCGTTGGGGGGGTAGCTTACAATGAGCAGTTCTTC. Protein: CSVGGVAYNEQFF.

The J gene is TRBJ2-5, the V gene TRBV7-8; 9 nucleotides align to TRBD2. Losses at the gene ends were 1 base for V and 5 bases for J; bases not matched to a gene: 5. The length of the CDR3 is 15 residues. Germline V gene lookup returns CDR1 SGHVS and CDR2 FQNEAQ. The CDR3: CASSLGREGRETQYF. In DNA form, the CDR3 reads TGTGCCAGCAGCTTAGGGCGGGAGGGCCGTGAGACCCAGTACTTC.

The rearrangement joins TRBV19 to TRBJ2-1; 9 nucleotides match TRBD1. The trim removed 7 bases at V and 5 bases at J, leaving 9 bases unmatched. CDR1 is LNHDA and CDR2 is SQIVND in the germline V gene (reference sequence). The CDR3 runs to 15 residues. CDR3 nucleotides: TGTGCCAGTAACCGGGACAGGGAAGGTCACAATGAGCAGTTCTTC. It yields the protein CASNRDREGHNEQFF.

The CDR3, as DNA: TGTGCCAGCAGTTTAGTGGCAAAGGAAAAAGCTTTCTTT. It encodes CASSLVAKEKAFF. The J gene is TRBJ1-1, the V gene TRBV28; D remains ambiguous. Between the trimmed V and J ends, which lost 2 bases and 9 bases, there was a span of 13 bases. The CDR3 is 13 amino acids. Germline V gene data show CDR1 as MDHEN and CDR2 as SYDVKM.

The chain recombines TRBV15 with TRBJ2-5; possible D gene TRBD1, 6 bases. There are 17 residues in the CDR3. Trimming left V 3 bases short and J 4 bases short, with 21 bases between. Germline lookup yields CDR1 LNHNV and CDR2 YYDKDF (reference sequence). CDR3 in DNA: TGTGCCACCAGCAGGGGTTCATGGGGGCCCCAGGTAGAGACCCAGTACTTC. It translates to CATSRGSWGPQVETQYF.

This chain links TRBV5-6 with TRBJ2-7, with 8 positions matching TRBD1. V shed 0 bases and J 4 bases; nucleotides not matched to a gene: 6. CDR3 length equals 15 residues. Germline CDR1 is SGHDT and CDR2 is YYEEEE. The CDR3 sequence: CASSLAAGGSYEQYF. The CDR3 nucleotides read TGTGCCAGCAGCTTGGCAGCAGGGGGCTCTTACGAGCAGTACTTC.

This clone was observed once. The gene calls are TRBV6-5 and TRBJ2-3; 10 positions match TRBD1. The CDR3 runs to 14 residues. The trim removed 5 bases at V and 6 bases at J, leaving 5 bases unmatched. Germline V lookup: CDR1 MNHEY, CDR2 SVGAGI. The CDR3: CASSKTGGADTQYF. CDR3 coding DNA: TGTGCCAGCAGTAAGACAGGGGGCGCGGATACGCAGTATTTT.

The rearrangement links TRBV7-6 to TRBJ2-2; maybe TRBD2 (6 bases). The CDR3 extends over 17 amino acids. V lost 1 base and J 1 base, leaving 13 bases between the germline ends. CDR1 is SGHVS, CDR2 FNYEAQ, per germline. For the CDR3, the DNA is TGTGCCAGCAGCTTAGAAACCGGCGGGGTGAACACCGGGGAGCTGTTTTTT. This codes for CASSLETGGVNTGELFF.

CDR3 DNA sequence: TGTGCCAGCTCCGGACAGCCCGGGGGCACTGAAGCTTTCTTT. This codes for CASSGQPGGTEAFF. The chain carries TRBV2 and TRBJ1-1; a weak D match, TRBD1 (6 bases). V dropped 8 bases and J dropped 4 bases, with 17 bases sitting between them. This CDR3 spans 14 amino acids. The V gene's germline CDR1 is SNHLY and CDR2 FYNNEI.

CDR3 nucleotides: TGTGCCAGCAGTTCGACTAGCCGCAATGAGCAGTTCTTC. It is translated as CASSSTSRNEQFF. The rearrangement links TRBV28 to TRBJ2-1; TRBD2 aligns across 7 bases. The V gene's germline CDR1 is MDHEN and CDR2 SYDVKM. CDR3 length: 13 residues. After removal of 4 bases from V and 6 bases from J, the junction contained 3 bases not matched to a gene.

The chain carries TRBV15 and TRBJ2-1; D remains unclear. Germline V gives CDR1 LNHNV, CDR2 YYDKDF (reference sequence). The CDR3 totals 13 residues. V lost 3 bases and J 5 bases, leaving 8 bases between the germline ends. In DNA form, the CDR3 reads TGTGCCACCAGCAGCTCCCCCAACAATGAGCAGTTCTTC. Encoded protein: CATSSSPNNEQFF.